This T cell receptor beta chain comes out of a study of blood T cells in healthy people across ages. This clonotype was counted only a few times. Its antigen is as yet unknown. Overall study results and limits: Reliance upon unsorted PBMCs precluded definitive naive versus antigen-experienced comparison.

This CDR3 has 14 amino acids. Trimming stripped 5 bases from V and 2 bases from J, with 12 bases between. Each sample used at least 7 million PBMCs. Total RNA amounts of at least 5 micrograms were extracted per sample. Using a J-beta primer mix together with a sample-barcoded 5' primer, a second PCR was run for roughly 7 to 11 cycles. TCRdb itself ran the 5' RACE reads through MiXCR, one entry per CDR3 protein. The data hold about 780,000 distinct CDR3 sequences, with 60% to 80% observed a single time. The chain links TRBV12-3 or TRBV12-4 to TRBJ2-5, with unresolved D. The receptor was derived from a man younger than 40 in good health. Material: blood. The CDR3 sequence: CASSPGPHQETQYF. The CDR3 nucleotides are TGTGCCAGCAGTCCCGGGCCCCATCAAGAGACCCAGTACTTC.